This T cell receptor beta chain was recovered during a study of cytomegalovirus exposure and HLA in healthy donors. This PCR relied on a set of 60 Vbeta primers and 13 Jbeta primers. TCRdb's table, derived via immunoSEQ multiplex PCR, lists solely in-frame clones and lacks some. The sample contains roughly 100,000 clones, about four fifths of which appear only once. Overall study findings and caveats: Follow-up analysis seemed to connect common viral pathogens with several of the most significant clusters identified. Follow-up analysis found HLA locus-dependent TCR association rates, highest for DRB1 and lowest for HLA-C.

Each donor's status was that of a healthy bone marrow donor. Concerning this clone itself: The antigen is undetermined.

This clonotype originated in a female donor in good health and CMV-seropositive. The sample taken for sequencing was PBMCs.

The CDR3 nucleotides read TGTGCCAGCAGTCACGGGGGGAACACTGAAGCTTTCTTT. This gives the protein CASSHGGNTEAFF. V usage is TRBV7-9 and J usage is TRBJ1-1, with D maybe TRBD1 (5 bases). The CDR3 covers 13 residues. The V gene lost 6 bases and the J gene lost 1 base, with 9 bases spanning the gap. The germline V gene encodes CDR1 SEHNR and CDR2 FQNEAQ (reference sequence). The whole variable domain, remainder taken from reference TRBV7-9 and TRBJ1-1, is DTGVSQNPRHKITKRGQNVTFRCDPISEHNRLYWYRQTLGQGPEFLTYFQNEAQLEKSRLLSDRFSAERPKGSFSTLEIQRTEQGDSAMYLCASSHGGNTEAFFGQGTRLTVV.